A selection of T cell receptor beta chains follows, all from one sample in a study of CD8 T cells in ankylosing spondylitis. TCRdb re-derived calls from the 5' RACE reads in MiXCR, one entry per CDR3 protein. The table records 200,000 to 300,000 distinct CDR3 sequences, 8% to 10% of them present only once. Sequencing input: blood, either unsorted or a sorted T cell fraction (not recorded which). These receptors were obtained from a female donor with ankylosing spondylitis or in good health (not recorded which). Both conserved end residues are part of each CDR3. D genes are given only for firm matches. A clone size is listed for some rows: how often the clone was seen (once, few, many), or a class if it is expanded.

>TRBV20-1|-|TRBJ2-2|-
TGCAGTGTCAAGGTACCGGGACGGAAGAACACCGGGGAGCTGTTTTTT
CSVKVPGRKNTGELFF
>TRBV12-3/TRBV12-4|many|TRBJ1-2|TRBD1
TGTGCCAGCAGTCCCAAGGGGACAGTCTATGGCTACACCTTC
CASSPKGTVYGYTF
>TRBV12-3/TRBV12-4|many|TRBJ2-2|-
TGTGCCACCCAACCCCGCGTGAGGAACACCGGGGAGCTGTTTTTT
CATQPRVRNTGELFF
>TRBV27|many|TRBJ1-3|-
TGTGCCAGCAGGGGCAGGGAAGATGGAAACACCATATATTTT
CASRGREDGNTIYF
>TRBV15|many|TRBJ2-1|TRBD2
TGTGCCACCAGCCTAGGAGCGGGAGGTGGGAATGAGCAGTTCTTC
CATSLGAGGGNEQFF
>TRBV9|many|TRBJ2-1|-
TGTGCCAGCAGCGTAGGCCGAAATGAGCAGTTCTTC
CASSVGRNEQFF
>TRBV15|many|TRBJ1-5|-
TGTGCCACCAGCAGAGATTGGGGGGGCAATCAGCCCCAGCATTTT
CATSRDWGGNQPQHF
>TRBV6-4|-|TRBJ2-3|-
TGTGCCAGCAGCGACCACAGGGGGGGGGGCACAGATACGCAGTATTTT
CASSDHRGGGTDTQYF
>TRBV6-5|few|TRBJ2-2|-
TGTGCCAGCAGTTACCAGAAGACCGGGGAGCTGTTTTTT
CASSYQKTGELFF
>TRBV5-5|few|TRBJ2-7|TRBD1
TGTGCCAGCAGCCTCAGGGACAGAACAGGCTACGAGCAGTACTTC
CASSLRDRTGYEQYF
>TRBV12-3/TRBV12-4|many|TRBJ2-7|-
TGTGCCAGCAGTTTCATTCCGCGCGCGTCCTACGAGCAGTACTTC
CASSFIPRASYEQYF
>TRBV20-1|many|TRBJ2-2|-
TGCAGTGATCAGACCGGGGAGCTGTTTTTT
CSDQTGELFF
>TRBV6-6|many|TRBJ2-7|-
TGTGCCAGCGGACGACAGACTGGCGAGCAGTACTTC
CASGRQTGEQYF
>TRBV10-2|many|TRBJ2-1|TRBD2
TGCGCCAGCACGGGGACTAGCGGGAGCTATGAGCAGTTCTTC
CASTGTSGSYEQFF
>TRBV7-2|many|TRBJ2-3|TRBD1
TGTGCCAGCAGCTCATGGACAGGAGTCACAGATACGCAGTATTTT
CASSSWTGVTDTQYF
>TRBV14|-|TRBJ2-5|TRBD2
TGTGCCAGCAGCCAACGACTAGCGGGAACGGAGACCCAGTACTTC
CASSQRLAGTETQYF
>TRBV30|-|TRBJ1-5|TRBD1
TGTGCCTGGAGTTATCCGGGACAGGGGAACCAGCCCCAGCATTTT
CAWSYPGQGNQPQHF
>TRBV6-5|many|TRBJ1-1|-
TGTGCCAGCAGTTACGGGGTGGCAGGGACGACTGAAGCTTTCTTT
CASSYGVAGTTEAFF
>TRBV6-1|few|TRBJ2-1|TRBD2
TGTGCCAGCAGTCCGCTAGCGGGAGGGGATACACAGCAGTTCTTC
CASSPLAGGDTQQFF
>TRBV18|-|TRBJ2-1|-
TGTGTCAGCTCACAGCTGGGACACGACAATGAGCAGTTCTTC
CVSSQLGHDNEQFF
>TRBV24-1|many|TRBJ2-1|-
TGTGCCACCAGTGATTCTCCTACCTCCGAGCACGGCTTCTACAATGAGCAGTTCTTC
CATSDSPTSEHGFYNEQFF
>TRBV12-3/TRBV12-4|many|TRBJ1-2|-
TGTGCCAGCACTCAAACCCTCTACGGACGGACCTATGGCTACACCTTC
CASTQTLYGRTYGYTF
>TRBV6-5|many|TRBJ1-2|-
TGTGCCAGCATGCGGAGCCCGGGGGGCTACACCTTC
CASMRSPGGYTF
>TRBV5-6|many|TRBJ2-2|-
TGTGCCAGCAGAATAACCGGGACCGTCACCGGGGAGCTGTTTTTT
CASRITGTVTGELFF
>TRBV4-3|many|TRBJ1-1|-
TGCGCCAGCAGCCCCCGGGGGATCACTGAAGCTTTCTTT
CASSPRGITEAFF